Described below is a single T cell receptor beta chain sequence and its context. Its antigen remains unknown. Per the germline V gene, CDR1 is SGDLS and CDR2 is YYNGEE. The CDR3 totals 14 residues. V lost 4 bases and J 1 base, leaving 11 bases between the germline ends. This sample was taken from a study of cytomegalovirus exposure and HLA in healthy donors. For the study at large: A previous analysis identified 117 million unique TCR beta sequences derived from 180 million or so T cells.

Study-level points and caveats: Per published accounts, TCR beta sequences correctly predicted the HLA-A and HLA-B alleles of most subjects. Being productive about 90% or about 30% of the time was typical of most TCR beta V segments in an earlier analysis.

The primer mix had 60 Vbeta and 13 Jbeta primers. Some clones are missing from TCRdb's copy, which holds only in-frame ones; the method was immunoSEQ multiplex PCR. The repertoire holds 120,000 to 150,000 clones, about 83% seen once, with about 12% in the top ten. The specimen was PBMCs. The chain has TRBV9 and TRBJ1-1; no reliable D call. The source of this sequence is a man aged 35-49 years in good health and CMV-seropositive. This CDR3 reads CASSPYSTNTEAFF. For the CDR3, the DNA is TGTGCCAGCAGCCCTTACAGCACGAACACTGAAGCTTTCTTT.